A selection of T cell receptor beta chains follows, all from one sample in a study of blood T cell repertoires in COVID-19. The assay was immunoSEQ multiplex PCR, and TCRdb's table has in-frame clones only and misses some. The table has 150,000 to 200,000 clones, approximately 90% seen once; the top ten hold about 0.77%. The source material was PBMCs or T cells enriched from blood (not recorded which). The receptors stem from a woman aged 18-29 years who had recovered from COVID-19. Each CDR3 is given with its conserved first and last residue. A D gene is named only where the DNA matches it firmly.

TGCGCCAGCAGCCCCCTCAGGGGATACGAAGAGACCCAGTACTTC,CASSPLRGYEETQYF,TRBV5-1,-,TRBJ2-5
TGTGCCAGCAGTTTCTGGTCCGCGGAGACCCAGTACTTC,CASSFWSAETQYF,TRBV12-3/TRBV12-4,-,TRBJ2-5
TGTGCCAGCAGCTCCATGGACAAAGGATCCTACAATGAGCAGTTCTTC,CASSSMDKGSYNEQFF,TRBV5-6,-,TRBJ2-1
TGTGCCAGTAGTCGAGGGACAGGGTACCAAGAGACCCAGTACTTC,CASSRGTGYQETQYF,TRBV19,TRBD1,TRBJ2-5
TGTGCCAGCAGCTTAGTGGGACAAGACTATGGCTACACCTTC,CASSLVGQDYGYTF,TRBV7-2,-,TRBJ1-2
TGTGCCAGCAGCCGGGGGGGCCAAGAGACCCAGTACTTC,CASSRGGQETQYF,TRBV7-9,TRBD2,TRBJ2-5
TGTGCCACCAGCAGAGGCGTCGCAAGCACAGATACGCAGTATTTT,CATSRGVASTDTQYF,TRBV15,-,TRBJ2-3
TGTGCCAGCAGTTTACCGGTCCCCGGGGAGCTGTTTTTT,CASSLPVPGELFF,TRBV28,-,TRBJ2-2
TGTGCCAGCAGCGCACGGGACAGGGGGCAGTTTGGCTCCTATAATTCACCCCTCCACTTT,CASSARDRGQFGSYNSPLHF,TRBV9,TRBD1,TRBJ1-6
TGTGCCAGCAGCTTAACCGGGACTATGGGTAGTGAGCAGTTCTTC,CASSLTGTMGSEQFF,TRBV7-2,TRBD2,TRBJ2-1
TGTGCCAGCAGCCCCACGGGCACAGATACGCAGTATTTT,CASSPTGTDTQYF,TRBV7-2,-,TRBJ2-3
TGTGCCAGCAGCCGCGGGGGAGAAGCTTTCTTT,CASSRGGEAFF,TRBV5-4,-,TRBJ1-1
TGTGCCAGCAGCGTAGGTAGCGGGCAGGAGCAGTTCTTC,CASSVGSGQEQFF,TRBV9,TRBD2,TRBJ2-1
TGTGCCAGCAGGTATTCGGGGTCTCGCTATGGCTACACCTTC,CASRYSGSRYGYTF,TRBV28,-,TRBJ1-2
TGTGCCAGCAGCTTTCTGGTAGTTGGTGAGCAGTTCTTC,CASSFLVVGEQFF,TRBV7-9,-,TRBJ2-1
TGTGCCAGCAGCCGGGGTGGCCAAGAGACCCAGTACTTC,CASSRGGQETQYF,TRBV11-2,-,TRBJ2-5
TGTGCCAGCAGACCCGGGGACACACAAGAGACCCAGTACTTC,CASRPGDTQETQYF,TRBV6-5,-,TRBJ2-5
TGTGCCAGCAGGTTGGACAGGGCAAGTGGGGCCAACGTCCTGACTTTC,CASRLDRASGANVLTF,TRBV2,TRBD1,TRBJ2-6
TGTGCCATCAGTGGGGAGGCCGCATATGGCTACACCTTC,CAISGEAAYGYTF,TRBV10-3,-,TRBJ1-2